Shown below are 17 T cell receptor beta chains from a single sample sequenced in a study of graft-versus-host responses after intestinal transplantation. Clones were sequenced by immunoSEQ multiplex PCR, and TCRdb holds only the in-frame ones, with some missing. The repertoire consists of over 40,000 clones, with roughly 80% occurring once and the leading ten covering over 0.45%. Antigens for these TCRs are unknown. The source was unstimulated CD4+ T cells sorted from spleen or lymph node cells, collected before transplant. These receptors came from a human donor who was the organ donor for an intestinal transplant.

This CDR3 reads CASSLGTGFNQPQHF. CDR3 DNA sequence: TGTGCCAGCAGCTTAGGGACAGGGTTCAATCAGCCCCAGCATTTT. The chain couples TRBV7-2 to TRBJ1-5; the match to TRBD1 covers 8 bases. The length of the CDR3 is 15 residues. The J segment lost 3 bases and the V segment lost 1 base, leaving 2 bases of the junction unmatched. CDR1 and CDR2 from the germline V gene are SGHTA and FQGNSA.

CDR3 in amino acids: CSVERGGTDTQYF. In DNA form, the CDR3 reads TGCAGCGTTGAGCGGGGGGGCACAGATACGCAGTATTTT. The rearrangement uses TRBV29-1 and TRBJ2-3, with 8 bases aligning to TRBD2. This CDR3 is 13 amino acids long. In germline, CDR1 is SQVTM, CDR2 ANQGSEA. The junction had 0 bases not matched to a gene; V was cut back by 3 bases and J by 1 base.

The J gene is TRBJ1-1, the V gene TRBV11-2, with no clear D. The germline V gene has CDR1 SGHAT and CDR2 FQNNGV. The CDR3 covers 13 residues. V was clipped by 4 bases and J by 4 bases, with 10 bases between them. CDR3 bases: TGTGCCAGCAGCTCGTGGGAGGCCACTGAAGCTTTCTTT. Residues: CASSSWEATEAFF.

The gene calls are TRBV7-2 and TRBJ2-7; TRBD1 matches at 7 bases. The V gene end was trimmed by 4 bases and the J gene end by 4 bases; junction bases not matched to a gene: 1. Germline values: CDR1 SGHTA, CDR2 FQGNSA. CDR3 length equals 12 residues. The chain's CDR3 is CASSSTGYEQYF. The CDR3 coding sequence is TGTGCCAGCAGCTCGACAGGGTACGAGCAGTACTTC. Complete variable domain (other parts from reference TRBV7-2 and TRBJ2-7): GAGVSQSPSNKVTEKGKDVELRCDPISGHTALYWYRQSLGQGLEFLIYFQGNSAPDKSGLPSDRFSAERTGGSVSTLTIQRTQQEDSAVYLCASSSTGYEQYFGPGTRLTVT.

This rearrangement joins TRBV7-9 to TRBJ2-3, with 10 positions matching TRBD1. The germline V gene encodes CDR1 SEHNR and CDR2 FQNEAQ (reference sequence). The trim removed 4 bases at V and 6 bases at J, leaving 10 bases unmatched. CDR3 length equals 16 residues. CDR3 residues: CASSSKGQGHRDTQYF. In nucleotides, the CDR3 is TGTGCCAGCAGCTCAAAGGGACAGGGGCATCGGGATACGCAGTATTTT.

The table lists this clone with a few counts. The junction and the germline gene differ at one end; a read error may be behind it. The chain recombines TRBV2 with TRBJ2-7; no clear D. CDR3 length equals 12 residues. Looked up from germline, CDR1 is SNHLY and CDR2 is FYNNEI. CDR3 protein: CAGRPDSYEQYF. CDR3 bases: TGTGCCGGCAGACCGGACTCCTACGAGCAGTACTTC.

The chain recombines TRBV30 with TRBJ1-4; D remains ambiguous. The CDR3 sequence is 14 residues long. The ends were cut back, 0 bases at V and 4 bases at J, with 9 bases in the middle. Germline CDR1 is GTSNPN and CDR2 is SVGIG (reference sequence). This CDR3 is CAWSVAGNNEKLFF. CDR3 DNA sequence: TGTGCCTGGAGTGTAGCGGGGAATAATGAAAAACTGTTTTTT.

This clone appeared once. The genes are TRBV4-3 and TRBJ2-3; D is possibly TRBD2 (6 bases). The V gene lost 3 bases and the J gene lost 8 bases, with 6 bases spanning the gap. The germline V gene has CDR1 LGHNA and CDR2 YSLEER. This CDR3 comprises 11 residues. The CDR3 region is CASSQGGTQYF. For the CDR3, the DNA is TGCGCCAGCAGCCAGGGAGGTACGCAGTATTTT.

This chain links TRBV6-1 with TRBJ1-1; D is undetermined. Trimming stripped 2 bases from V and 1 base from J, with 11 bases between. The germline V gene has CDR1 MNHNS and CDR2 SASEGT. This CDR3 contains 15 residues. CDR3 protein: CASSETPGPNTEAFF. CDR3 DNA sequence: TGTGCCAGCAGTGAAACCCCTGGGCCGAACACTGAAGCTTTCTTT.

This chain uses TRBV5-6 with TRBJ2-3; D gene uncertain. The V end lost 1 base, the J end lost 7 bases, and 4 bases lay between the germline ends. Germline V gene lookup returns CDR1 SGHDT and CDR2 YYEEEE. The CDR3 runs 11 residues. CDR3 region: CASSLSHTQYF. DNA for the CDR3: TGTGCCAGCAGCTTGAGTCATACGCAGTATTTT.

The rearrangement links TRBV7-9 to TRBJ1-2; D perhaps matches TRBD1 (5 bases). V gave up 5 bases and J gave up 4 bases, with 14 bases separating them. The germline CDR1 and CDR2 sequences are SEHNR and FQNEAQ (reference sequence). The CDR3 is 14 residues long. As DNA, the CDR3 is TGTGCCAGCAGCCATGCGGGGGTAGCCTATGGCTACACCTTC. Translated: CASSHAGVAYGYTF.

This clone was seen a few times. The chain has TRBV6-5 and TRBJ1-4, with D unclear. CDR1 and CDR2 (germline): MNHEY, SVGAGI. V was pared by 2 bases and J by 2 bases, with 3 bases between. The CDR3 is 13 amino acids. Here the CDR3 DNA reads TGTGCCAGCAGTTACGGGACTAATGAAAAACTGTTTTTT. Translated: CASSYGTNEKLFF.

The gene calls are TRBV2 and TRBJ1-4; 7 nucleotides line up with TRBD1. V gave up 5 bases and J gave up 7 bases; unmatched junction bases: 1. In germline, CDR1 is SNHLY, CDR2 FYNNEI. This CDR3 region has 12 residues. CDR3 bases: TGTGCCAGCAGTACAGGGGTTGAAAAACTGTTTTTT. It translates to CASSTGVEKLFF.

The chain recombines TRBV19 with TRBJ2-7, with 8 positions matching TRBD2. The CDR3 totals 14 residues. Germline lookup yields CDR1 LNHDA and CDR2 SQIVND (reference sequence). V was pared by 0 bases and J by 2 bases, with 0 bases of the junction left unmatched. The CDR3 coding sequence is TGTGCCAGTAGTATAGATAGCGGGACCTACGAGCAGTACTTC. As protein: CASSIDSGTYEQYF. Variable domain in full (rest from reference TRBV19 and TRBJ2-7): DGGITQSPKYLFRKEGQNVTLSCEQNLNHDAMYWYRQDPGQGLRLIYYSQIVNDFQKGDIAEGYSVSREKKESFPLTVTSAQKNPTAFYLCASSIDSGTYEQYFGPGTRLTVT.

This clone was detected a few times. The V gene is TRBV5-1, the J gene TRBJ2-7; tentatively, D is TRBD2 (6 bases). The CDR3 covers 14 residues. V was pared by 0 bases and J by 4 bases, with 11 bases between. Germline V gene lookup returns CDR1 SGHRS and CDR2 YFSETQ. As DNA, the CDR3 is TGCGCCAGCAGCTTGGGCGGGATCATGTACGAGCAGTACTTC. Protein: CASSLGGIMYEQYF. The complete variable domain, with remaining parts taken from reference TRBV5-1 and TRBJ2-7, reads KAGVTQTPRYLIKTRGQQVTLSCSPISGHRSVSWYQQTPGQGLQFLFEYFSETQRNKGNFPGRFSGRQFSNSRSEMNVSTLELGDSALYLCASSLGGIMYEQYFGPGTRLTVT.

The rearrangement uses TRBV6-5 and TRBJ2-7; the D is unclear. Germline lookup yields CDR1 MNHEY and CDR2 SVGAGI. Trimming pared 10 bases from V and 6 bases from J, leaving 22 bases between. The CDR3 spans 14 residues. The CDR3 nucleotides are TGTGCCACCCGCAGAGGTTGGCAAGAAGGCGAGCAGTACTTC. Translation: CATRRGWQEGEQYF.

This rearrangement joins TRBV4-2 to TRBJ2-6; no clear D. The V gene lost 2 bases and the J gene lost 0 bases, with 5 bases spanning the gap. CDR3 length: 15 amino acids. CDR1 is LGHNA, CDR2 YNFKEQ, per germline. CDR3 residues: CASSQPGSGANVLTF. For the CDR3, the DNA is TGTGCCAGCAGCCAACCAGGCTCTGGGGCCAACGTCCTGACTTTC.